These 14 T cell receptor beta chains originate from one sample sequenced in a study of T cell responses to AZD1222 COVID-19 vaccine (dated by TCRdb to the early 2020s). The time point tag for this specimen amounts to: sample from adult after SARS-CoV-2 infection, after symptom onset. Libraries were built with the immunoSEQ multiplex PCR assay. TCRdb re-hosts the immuneACCESS table, in-frame sequences only. Its copies lack some clones; in the studies checked, an unresolved V gene accounts for under half of them, and the cause for the rest is not known. The sample contains 110,000 to 150,000 clones, around 92% of them found a single time. Roughly 12% of the sample is held by the ten biggest clonotypes. Sequencing used peripheral blood, obtained after recovery from COVID-19. Receptor source: an adult who had recovered from COVID-19.

The rearrangement uses TRBV27 and TRBJ2-3; 16 positions match TRBD2. The V gene's germline CDR1 is MNHEY and CDR2 SMNVEV (reference sequence). CDR3 size: 18 residues. V was pared by 5 bases and J by 5 bases, with 10 bases of the junction left unmatched. The chain's CDR3 is CASSQVGTSGRAVDTQYF. CDR3 bases: TGTGCCAGCAGTCAGGTGGGGACTAGCGGGAGGGCCGTAGATACGCAGTATTTT.

The chain couples TRBV5-5 to TRBJ1-2, with D perhaps matching TRBD1 (5 bases). There are 14 residues in the CDR3. V was trimmed by 2 bases and J by 1 base, leaving 9 bases between them. Germline loops: CDR1 SGHKS, CDR2 YYEKEE (reference sequence). In nucleotides, the CDR3 is TGTGCCAGCAGCTTCGCCGGACATAACTATGGCTACACCTTC. Its protein is CASSFAGHNYGYTF.

The chain recombines TRBV18 with TRBJ1-4; TRBD1 matches 7 bases. This CDR3 has 18 amino acids. V trimming: 1 base; J trimming: 0 bases; junction bases outside the gene matches: 8. Germline V gene data show CDR1 as KGHSH and CDR2 as LQKENI. CDR3 DNA sequence: TGTGCCAGCTCACCACTCTTTCCAGGGGGAGCAACTAATGAAAAACTGTTTTTT. Encoded protein: CASSPLFPGGATNEKLFF.

The rearrangement joins TRBV2 to TRBJ2-2; no reliable D call. V lost 6 bases and J lost 2, with 4 bases in between. Germline CDR1 is SNHLY and CDR2 is FYNNEI. CDR3 size: 12 residues. As DNA, the CDR3 is TGTGCCAGCAGGGAAAACACCGGGGAGCTGTTTTTT. Translating it yields CASRENTGELFF.

This chain uses TRBV6-1 with TRBJ1-2; the D gene is possibly TRBD1 (6 bases). From germline, CDR1 is MNHNS and CDR2 SASEGT. V was cut by 2 bases and J by 4 bases, with 14 bases left in between. The length of the CDR3 is 15 residues. This CDR3 is CASSEKQGGSYGYTF. For the CDR3, the DNA is TGTGCCAGCAGTGAAAAACAGGGAGGGTCCTATGGCTACACCTTC.

The V and J genes are TRBV10-3 and TRBJ2-2; D possibly corresponds to TRBD2 (6 bases). Trimming removed 8 bases from V and 4 bases from J, with 14 bases in between. CDR3 length: 14 residues. Germline V gene data show CDR1 as ENHRY and CDR2 as SYGVKD. CDR3 amino acids: CAIRGTGGTGELFF. The CDR3 DNA reads TGTGCCATCCGCGGGACCGGGGGCACCGGGGAGCTGTTTTTT.

The rearrangement joins TRBV6-1 to TRBJ2-4; TRBD1 or TRBD2 may be the D gene (5 bases each). CDR1 is MNHNS, CDR2 SASEGT, per germline. The V end was cut by 0 bases, the J end by 8 bases, with 17 bases between. The length of the CDR3 is 16 residues. The CDR3 sequence is CASSEATRGVRDIQYF. DNA for the CDR3: TGTGCCAGCAGTGAAGCGACCCGGGGCGTAAGGGACATTCAGTACTTC.

This sequence joins TRBV28 and TRBJ1-1; unclear D gene. Germline-derived CDR1 and CDR2 are MDHEN and SYDVKM. The CDR3 runs 14 residues. V was shortened by 6 bases and J by 1 base, with 12 bases between the two germline ends. CDR3 DNA sequence: TGTGCCAGCAGACCCGCGACGGGGAACACTGAAGCTTTCTTT. Translating gives CASRPATGNTEAFF. Drawing the rest from reference TRBV28 and TRBJ1-1, the complete variable domain is DVKVTQSSRYLVKRTGEKVFLECVQDMDHENMFWYRQDPGLGLRLIYFSYDVKMKEKGDIPEGYSVSREKKERFSLILESASTNQTSMYLCASRPATGNTEAFFGQGTRLTVV.

This clone was found once. The rearrangement links TRBV19 to TRBJ2-3; the match to TRBD2 covers 12 bases. Germline V gene data show CDR1 as LNHDA and CDR2 as SQIVND (reference sequence). This CDR3 contains 16 residues. J lost 0 bases, V lost 4 bases, and 2 bases had no gene match. Here the CDR3 reads CASSTSGRGSTDTQYF. The CDR3 region has the DNA TGTGCCAGTAGTACTAGCGGGAGGGGGAGCACAGATACGCAGTATTTT. The whole variable domain, filled in from reference TRBV19 and TRBJ2-3, reads DGGITQSPKYLFRKEGQNVTLSCEQNLNHDAMYWYRQDPGQGLRLIYYSQIVNDFQKGDIAEGYSVSREKKESFPLTVTSAQKNPTAFYLCASSTSGRGSTDTQYFGPGTRLTVL.

The chain combines TRBV4-1 with TRBJ2-3, with a weak D call TRBD1 (5 bases). This CDR3 has 15 amino acids. Trimming took 1 base from V and 1 from J, leaving 9 bases between them. Germline CDR1 MGHRA, CDR2 YSYEKL. The CDR3 DNA reads TGCGCCAGCAGCCAAGGGGGCCAGCGCACAGATACGCAGTATTTT. Translation gives CASSQGGQRTDTQYF.

The chain uses TRBV30 and TRBJ1-2, with D hard to call. Germline CDR1 and CDR2: GTSNPN and SVGIG (reference sequence). The CDR3 covers 14 residues. Between the trimmed V and J ends, which lost 4 bases and 4 bases, there was a span of 16 bases. The CDR3 reads CAWIRTGSIYGYTF. The CDR3 DNA is TGTGCCTGGATCCGGACCGGCTCGATCTATGGCTACACCTTC.

The chain uses TRBV10-1 and TRBJ2-1, with D possibly matching TRBD2 (6 bases). Deletions cut 0 bases from V and 5 bases from J, with 14 bases between. The CDR3 consists of 16 residues. Germline assignment: CDR1 WNHNN and CDR2 SYGVQD (reference sequence). CDR3 loop: CASSESKLAGNNEQFF. In DNA form, the CDR3 reads TGCGCCAGCAGTGAGTCGAAACTAGCTGGTAACAATGAGCAGTTCTTC.

The rearrangement links TRBV3-1 (or the pseudogene TRBV3-2) to TRBJ1-1; 9 bases align to TRBD1. Trimming cost V 2 bases and J 1 base; bases outside gene matches: 2. The germline CDR1 and CDR2 sequences are LGHDT and YNNKEL (reference sequence). This CDR3 is built from 15 residues. The CDR3 region is CASSQPGQGNTEAFF. The CDR3 region has the DNA TGTGCCAGCAGCCAACCGGGACAGGGGAACACTGAAGCTTTCTTT.

This chain uses TRBV2 with TRBJ1-5; the D is unclear. CDR3 length: 15 residues. V gave up 6 bases and J gave up 0 bases, with 12 bases separating them. CDR1 and CDR2 from the germline V gene are SNHLY and FYNNEI. CDR3 sequence reads: CASRRAYDSNQPQHF. The CDR3 DNA is TGTGCCAGCAGGAGGGCGTATGATAGCAATCAGCCCCAGCATTTT.